This TCR beta chain appears in the sequencing data of a study of regulatory T cells in long-lasting Graves disease. The time point denotes: newly diagnosed GD, antithyroid drugs for less than 3 months. Construction of the TCR library relied on RNA isolated from PBMCs. EDTA tubes held approximately 10 milliliters of peripheral blood from each patient. In building TCR beta libraries, iRepertoire HTBI primers were used together with Arm-PCR of CDR3 regions. TCRdb fed the multiplex PCR reads into MiXCR, producing one record per CDR3 protein. The table records some 220,000 distinct CDR3 sequences, around 19% of them present only once. CDR1 and CDR2 from the germline V gene are MDHEN and SYDVKM. The CDR3 is made up of 18 amino acids. With V trimmed by 3 bases and J by 4 bases, 16 bases remained unmatched. This clonotype was seen many times. These same data were also listed under a study on T cells in Graves' hyperthyroidism and ophthalmopathy. That paper adds: Hyperthyroidism of Graves' type that showed no ophthalmopathy progression within 18 months was stable. Exclusion followed for patients with uncontrolled infection, other autoimmune disease, pregnancy or lactation. The TCR CDR3 first-round RT-PCR relied on the HTBI primer set.

The clonotype comes from a woman aged 30 to 39 with Graves disease. Specimen: peripheral blood mononuclear cells (PBMCs), collected at new diagnosis, from a patient treated with antithyroid drugs. V and J are TRBV28 and TRBJ2-5; 8 bases are a match to TRBD1. This CDR3 is CASSFPPRQGANRETQYF. CDR3 sequence (DNA): TGTGCCAGCAGTTTCCCACCCCGCCAGGGGGCAAACCGAGAGACCCAGTACTTC.